This T cell receptor (beta chain) was sequenced during a study of T cells in Graves' hyperthyroidism and ophthalmopathy. At least ten counts were recorded for this clonotype. One end of the junction varies from germline; a read error may be responsible. Germline CDR1 SGHRS, CDR2 YFSETQ. This CDR3 has 14 residues. Patients were excluded because of uncontrolled infection, other autoimmune disease, pregnancy or lactation. Regions amplified from RNA transcripts were the TCR beta CDR3 regions. The HTBI primer set was used in a first-round RT-PCR of the TCR CDR3. TCRdb reanalysed the multiplex PCR reads using MiXCR and keeps one entry per CDR3 protein. This table has 650,000 to 800,000 distinct CDR3 sequences, 45% appearing once.

Sequenced material: peripheral blood or thyroid tissue (not recorded which). V gene TRBV5-1 combines with J gene TRBJ1-1; 10 bases match TRBD1. The TCR originated in an adult man with Graves' disease, either hyperthyroidism or ophthalmopathy (not recorded which). The CDR3 here is CASSVPGQGTEAFF. CDR3 DNA: TGTGCCAGCAGCGTACCGGGACAGGGGACCGAAGCTTTCTTT.